These 2 T cell receptor beta chains were all obtained from the same sample, sequenced in a study of T cell repertoires in cytomegalovirus infection. MiXCR was run by TCRdb on the reads, yielding one entry per CDR3 protein. The sample includes tens of thousands of distinct CDR3 sequences, 20% to 30% of them seen just once. Which antigens these TCRs recognize remains unknown. This material consisted of CD8+ T cells from cultured PBMCs, taken from culture after CMV antigen stimulation. All receptors derive from a human donor in good health (CMV status not recorded). Some clones in this sample may be carry-over from other donors' samples.

There are many counts of this clonotype. The chain employs TRBV7-8 and TRBJ1-1, with 7 bases identical to TRBD1. CDR1 is SGHVS and CDR2 is FQNEAQ in the germline V gene. CDR3 length: 13 amino acids. The ends lost 3 bases at V and 8 bases at J; junction bases unmatched: 6. CDR3: CASSFNRDREAFF. CDR3 DNA: TGTGCCAGCAGCTTCAACAGGGACAGAGAAGCTTTCTTT.

V gene TRBV30 combines with J gene TRBJ2-1; 11 bases are a match to TRBD2. Germline trimming cut 3 bases from V and 0 bases from J; bases unmatched to any gene: 4. The CDR3 consists of 16 residues. From germline, CDR1 is GTSNPN and CDR2 SVGIG (reference sequence). The CDR3 loop reads CAWRLAGGSSYNEQFF. In DNA form, the CDR3 reads TGTGCCTGGAGGCTAGCGGGGGGAAGCTCCTACAATGAGCAGTTCTTC.